What follows are 18 T cell receptor beta chains derived from one specimen sequenced in a study of sequential checkpoint blockade in melanoma. Treatment reported: randomized to nivolumab then ipilimumab (arm A) or the reverse (arm B). Clones were read by immunoSEQ multiplex PCR, and TCRdb kept only the in-frame ones, dropping some. The profile shows 13,000 or so clones, 20% to 25% of them singletons. The source material was tumor tissue (inferred from file names), sampled from a patient given nivolumab and ipilimumab in sequence. The receptor set was obtained from a human donor with melanoma.

The V call is TRBV28, the J call TRBJ1-4, with 8 bases matching TRBD1. Germline CDR1 and CDR2: MDHEN and SYDVKM. This CDR3 contains 17 residues. Trimming cost V 7 bases and J 3 bases; bases outside gene matches: 13. The CDR3 sequence is CASKGWDRTGPNEKLFF. CDR3 coding DNA: TGTGCCAGCAAGGGATGGGACAGGACAGGGCCTAATGAAAAACTGTTTTTT.

This clone is classed as medium-sized. The chain combines TRBV19 with TRBJ1-1; 12 nucleotides match TRBD1. The CDR3 is 15 residues long. The V gene end was trimmed by 4 bases and the J gene end by 2 bases; junction bases not matched to a gene: 2. CDR1 is LNHDA and CDR2 is SQIVND in the germline V gene (reference sequence). CDR3 in amino acids: CASSTGTGGNTEAFF. CDR3 nucleotide sequence: TGTGCCAGTAGTACAGGGACAGGGGGCAACACTGAAGCTTTCTTT.

As regards this clone: A junction boundary mismatches the germline segment, possibly from a read error. This chain joins TRBV10-2 and TRBJ2-3; either TRBD1 or TRBD2 may fit D (5 bases each). This CDR3 contains 15 residues. Germline loops: CDR1 WSHSY, CDR2 SAAADI. Written as DNA, the CDR3 is TGCGCCGGAGCCCCCTCCGGGGTCCTCACAGGTACGCAGTATTTT. This gives the protein CAGAPSGVLTGTQYF.

This clone was counted ten times or more. This rearrangement joins TRBV11-3 to TRBJ1-1, with no clear D. V dropped 0 bases and J dropped 5 bases, with 13 bases sitting between them. Germline V CDR1 and CDR2: SGHNT, YENEEA. The CDR3 spans 15 residues. In nucleotides, the CDR3 is TGTGCCAGCAGCTTAGACGTTTCGCTTAAGACTGAAGCTTTCTTT. Amino acids: CASSLDVSLKTEAFF.

J is TRBJ2-5 and V is TRBV18; tentatively, D is TRBD1 or TRBD2 (5 bases each). This CDR3 spans 15 amino acids. With 4 bases removed from V and 2 bases from J, the gap between germline ends came to 14 bases. Germline V gene data show CDR1 as KGHSH and CDR2 as LQKENI. In DNA, the CDR3 is TGTGCCAGCTCACGAAGGGACGGACCACAAGAGACCCAGTACTTC. It is translated as CASSRRDGPQETQYF. Using reference TRBV18 and TRBJ2-5 for the parts outside the CDR3, the full variable domain is NAGVMQNPRHLVRRRGQEARLRCSPMKGHSHVYWYRQLPEEGLKFMVYLQKENIIDESGMPKERFSAEFPKEGPSILRIQQVVRGDSAAYFCASSRRDGPQETQYFGPGTRLLVL.

The CDR3 spells CASTDSNEQFF. CDR3 DNA: TGCGCCAGCACCGACAGCAATGAGCAGTTCTTC. The V gene is TRBV10-1, the J gene TRBJ2-1; weak D call: TRBD1 (5 bases). CDR3 length equals 11 residues. V shed 7 bases and J shed 6 bases, with 7 bases lying between them. Per the germline V gene, CDR1 is WNHNN and CDR2 is SYGVQD (reference sequence).

This clone showed up just a few times. This chain connects TRBV19 to TRBJ1-2; D may be TRBD1 (5 bases). Germline CDR1 is LNHDA and CDR2 is SQIVND (reference sequence). The CDR3 extends over 14 amino acids. V shed 2 bases and J shed 6 bases, with 13 bases lying between them. Here the CDR3 reads CASSILEGIDGYTF. For the CDR3, the DNA is TGTGCCAGTAGTATACTTGAGGGGATCGATGGCTACACCTTC.

The chain uses TRBV14 and TRBJ1-2; 7 bases align to TRBD1. The CDR3 has 17 amino acids. The V gene's germline CDR1 is SGHDN and CDR2 FVKESK. With V trimmed by 3 bases and J by 4 bases, 14 bases remained unmatched. The CDR3 coding sequence is TGTGCCAGCAGCCAGGGAAGGGGGCGCTCCTTTGGCTATGGCTACACCTTC. Residues: CASSQGRGRSFGYGYTF.

The J gene is TRBJ2-3, the V gene TRBV28, with 13 nucleotides matching TRBD2. The CDR3 covers 23 residues. Germline V gene lookup returns CDR1 MDHEN and CDR2 SYDVKM. The trim removed 3 bases at V and 3 bases at J, leaving 24 bases unmatched. CDR3 DNA: TGTGCCAGCAGTTTGGGCCGGAGTCCGGGACTAGCGGGATTACCCCCACCTACAGATACGCAGTATTTT. Encoded protein: CASSLGRSPGLAGLPPPTDTQYF.

This clone was detected a few times. The J gene is TRBJ1-4, the V gene TRBV11-3; D might be TRBD1 (5 bases). This CDR3 has 15 residues. Trimming took 5 bases from V and 7 from J, leaving 17 bases between them. CDR1 and CDR2 (germline): SGHNT, YENEEA. CDR3 sequence reads: CASSPRAPRGEKLFF. The CDR3 bases are TGTGCCAGCAGCCCCAGGGCCCCGCGGGGTGAAAAACTGTTTTTT.

This clone occurred many times. This chain joins TRBV11-3 and TRBJ2-5; D possibly corresponds to TRBD2 (7 bases). Germline V gene sequence: CDR1 SGHNT, CDR2 YENEEA. V lost 1 base and J 2 bases, leaving 20 bases between the germline ends. This CDR3 has 18 amino acids. The CDR3 coding sequence is TGTGCCAGCAGCTTAGTGGGGGGGGCCTACGGGGCGCAAGAGACCCAGTACTTC. It is translated as CASSLVGGAYGAQETQYF.

This chain connects TRBV11-3 to TRBJ2-2; no reliable D call. Germline CDR1 SGHNT, CDR2 YENEEA. The CDR3 totals 14 residues. V was clipped by 7 bases and J by 4 bases, with 13 bases between them. The CDR3 sequence: CASILLRGTGELFF. CDR3 nucleotide sequence: TGTGCCAGCATCCTACTACGAGGCACCGGGGAGCTGTTTTTT. The variable domain in full, with the rest retrieved from reference TRBV11-3 and TRBJ2-2, is EAGVVQSPRYKIIEKKQPVAFWCNPISGHNTLYWYLQNLGQGPELLIRYENEEAVDDSQLPKDRFSAERLKGVDSTLKIQPAELGDSAVYLCASILLRGTGELFFGEGSRLTVL.

In this sample, this clone turned up a few times. The V and J genes are TRBV6-8 and TRBJ2-2; unclear D gene. V was shortened by 6 bases and J by 3 bases, with 11 bases between the two germline ends. The CDR3 loop spans 14 amino acids. CDR1 is MNHGY and CDR2 is SAAAGT in the germline V gene. The CDR3 nucleotides read TGTGCCAGCAGGAAAGTAGATTACACCGGGGAGCTGTTTTTT. It is translated as CASRKVDYTGELFF.

This clone was seen a few times. The genes are TRBV11-3 and TRBJ2-5, with 14 bases matching TRBD2. J gave up 3 bases and V 6 bases, and 6 bases lay outside the gene matches. This CDR3 is 16 amino acids long. Germline values: CDR1 SGHNT, CDR2 YENEEA. CDR3 protein: CASRPRLAGGEETQYF. CDR3 coding DNA: TGTGCCAGCAGGCCCCGACTAGCGGGGGGGGAAGAGACCCAGTACTTC. The variable domain in full, completed from reference TRBV11-3 and TRBJ2-5, reads EAGVVQSPRYKIIEKKQPVAFWCNPISGHNTLYWYLQNLGQGPELLIRYENEEAVDDSQLPKDRFSAERLKGVDSTLKIQPAELGDSAVYLCASRPRLAGGEETQYFGPGTRLLVL.

By its share, this clone is medium-sized. This chain links TRBV12-5 with TRBJ2-3; D is tentatively TRBD1 or TRBD2 (6 bases each). CDR1 is LGHNT and CDR2 is FRNRAP in the germline V gene. The length of the CDR3 is 16 residues. Here the CDR3 DNA reads TGTGCCACCACATTACGGGGGCGCCGCGGCACAGATACGCAGTATTTT. This codes for CATTLRGRRGTDTQYF.

V usage is TRBV10-1 and J usage is TRBJ1-5; D gene uncertain. CDR3 length: 11 residues. Trimming took off 3 bases at V and 10 bases at J, with 7 bases between the two ends. Germline values: CDR1 WNHNN, CDR2 SYGVQD (reference sequence). This CDR3 is CASSDGSPQHF. CDR3 sequence (DNA): TGCGCCAGCAGTGATGGGAGTCCCCAGCATTTT.

Only a few counts were recorded for this clone. J is TRBJ2-5 and V is TRBV9, with D perhaps assigned TRBD1 or TRBD2 (5 bases each). Trimming pared 4 bases from V and 3 bases from J, leaving 13 bases between. The CDR3 consists of 14 residues. The germline V gene has CDR1 SGDLS and CDR2 YYNGEE. The CDR3 sequence: CASSTSLGEETQYF. For the CDR3, the DNA is TGTGCCAGCAGCACCTCTCTGGGGGAAGAGACCCAGTACTTC.

This clone counts as medium-sized. CDR3 nucleotide sequence: TGTGCCAGCAGCGTAGCCCACAGTCCCTCTGGAAACACCATATATTTT. Protein product: CASSVAHSPSGNTIYF. The rearrangement joins TRBV9 to TRBJ1-3, with no clear D. CDR3 length: 16 amino acids. Germline assignment: CDR1 SGDLS and CDR2 YYNGEE. V lost 0 bases and J lost 0, with 10 bases in between.